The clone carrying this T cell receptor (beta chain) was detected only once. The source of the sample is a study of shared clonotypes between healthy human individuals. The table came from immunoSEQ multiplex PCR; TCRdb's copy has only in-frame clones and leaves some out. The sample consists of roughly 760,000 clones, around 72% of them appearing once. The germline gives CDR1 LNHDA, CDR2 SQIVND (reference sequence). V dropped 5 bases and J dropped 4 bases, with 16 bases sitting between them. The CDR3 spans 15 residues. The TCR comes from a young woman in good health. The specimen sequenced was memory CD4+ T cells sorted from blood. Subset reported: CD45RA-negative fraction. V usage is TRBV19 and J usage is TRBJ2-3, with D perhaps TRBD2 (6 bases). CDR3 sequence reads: CASSGSSARADTQYF. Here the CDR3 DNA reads TGTGCCAGTAGTGGGTCTAGCGCGAGGGCAGATACGCAGTATTTT. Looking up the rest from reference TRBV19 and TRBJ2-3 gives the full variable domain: DGGITQSPKYLFRKEGQNVTLSCEQNLNHDAMYWYRQDPGQGLRLIYYSQIVNDFQKGDIAEGYSVSREKKESFPLTVTSAQKNPTAFYLCASSGSSARADTQYFGPGTRLTVL.